This T cell receptor (beta chain) stems from a study of beta chain features in type 1 diabetes. Study-level findings and limits: A moderate, significant TCRB CDR3 shortening appeared in type 1 diabetes across four CD4+ subsets.

Regarding this clone: Its matching antigen is unknown.

As every portion of the isolated RNA was reverse transcribed, the sequencing read expressed TCRB transcripts. The repertoire was sequenced with immunoSEQ multiplex PCR; TCRdb's copy has only in-frame clones and lacks some. The table includes approximately 150,000 clones, less than 15% detected once. This CDR3 spans 18 amino acids. The ends were cut back, 2 bases at V and 2 bases at J, with 20 bases in the middle. CDR1 and CDR2 from the germline V gene are SGHVS and FQNEAQ. The source is a man in his late teens or twenties with type 1 diabetes. Source material: central memory CD4+ T cells from blood. The chain uses TRBV7-8 and TRBJ2-3; the D is unclear. For the CDR3, the DNA is TGTGCCAGCAGCTTATCGGGTCTTGGGCAGACCTACACAGATACGCAGTATTTT. Its translation: CASSLSGLGQTYTDTQYF.